The 10 T cell receptor beta chains listed next were all sequenced from one sample in a study of blood T cell repertoires in COVID-19. Using immunoSEQ multiplex PCR, the repertoire was profiled, and TCRdb retains in-frame clones only, with some absent. The sample lists approximately 59,000 clones; roughly 81% were seen once. Sequencing input: peripheral blood. These receptors all stem from a man at least 80 years old with acute or convalescent COVID-19.

The J gene is TRBJ2-2, the V gene TRBV5-1; 11 bases line up with TRBD2. There are 16 residues in the CDR3. The germline V gene has CDR1 SGHRS and CDR2 YFSETQ. After removal of 4 bases from V and 5 bases from J, the junction contained 7 bases not matched to a gene. This CDR3 reads CASSPGLAGGTGELFF. The CDR3 bases are TGCGCCAGCAGCCCCGGGCTAGCGGGAGGTACCGGGGAGCTGTTTTTT.

This sequence joins TRBV7-2 and TRBJ1-5; D is possibly TRBD1 (6 bases). Germline values: CDR1 SGHTA, CDR2 FQGNSA. This CDR3 is built from 13 residues. Trimming cost V 1 base and J 6 bases, with 7 bases left between them. The CDR3 DNA is TGTGCCAGCAGCTTAGGGACAGCTCAGCCCCAGCATTTT. Amino acids: CASSLGTAQPQHF.

The rearrangement uses TRBV9 and TRBJ2-2; D may be TRBD2 (6 bases). The CDR3 runs to 15 residues. The germline gives CDR1 SGDLS, CDR2 YYNGEE. The V and J ends lost 0 bases and 5 bases respectively, with 11 bases between them. As DNA, the CDR3 is TGTGCCAGCAGCGTAGATTCGGGGGTTACCGGGGAGCTGTTTTTT. It specifies CASSVDSGVTGELFF.

This rearrangement joins TRBV15 to TRBJ2-1; the D is unclear. Germline-derived CDR1 and CDR2 are LNHNV and YYDKDF (reference sequence). The length of the CDR3 is 16 residues. V gave up 0 bases and J gave up 0 bases, with 9 bases separating them. CDR3 coding DNA: TGTGCCACCAGCAGAGATGAAACTGTCTCCTACAATGAGCAGTTCTTC. It translates to CATSRDETVSYNEQFF. Using reference TRBV15 and TRBJ2-1 for the parts outside the CDR3, the full variable domain is DAMVIQNPRYQVTQFGKPVTLSCSQTLNHNVMYWYQQKSSQAPKLLFHYYDKDFNNEADTPDNFQSRRPNTSFCFLDIRSPGLGDTAMYLCATSRDETVSYNEQFFGPGTRLTVL.

This rearrangement joins TRBV5-1 to TRBJ1-1; D is undetermined. CDR3 length: 14 residues. V was pared by 4 bases and J by 3 bases, with 13 bases between. Looked up from germline, CDR1 is SGHRS and CDR2 is YFSETQ. CDR3 sequence: CASSQPGGHTEAFF. The CDR3 DNA is TGCGCCAGCAGCCAACCCGGAGGGCACACTGAAGCTTTCTTT.

This chain links TRBV2 with TRBJ2-7; a possible D gene is TRBD1 (6 bases). CDR3 length: 14 residues. V lost 1 base and J lost 3, with 10 bases in between. Germline loops: CDR1 SNHLY, CDR2 FYNNEI. As DNA, the CDR3 is TGTGCCAGCAGTGAAGAACAGGACAGCTACGAGCAGTACTTC. Protein sequence: CASSEEQDSYEQYF.

The chain uses TRBV29-1 and TRBJ2-7; the match to TRBD1 covers 8 bases. Per the germline V gene, CDR1 is SQVTM and CDR2 is ANQGSEA. The V gene end was trimmed by 3 bases and the J gene end by 7 bases; junction bases not matched to a gene: 8. The CDR3 length is 13 residues. CDR3 coding DNA: TGCAGCGTTGACCCCGACAGGGGCGGGGAGCAGTACTTC. Protein product: CSVDPDRGGEQYF.

The chain employs TRBV5-1 and TRBJ2-7; tentatively, D is TRBD2 (6 bases). V dropped 0 bases and J dropped 5 bases, with 12 bases sitting between them. The CDR3 has 14 residues. From germline, CDR1 is SGHRS and CDR2 YFSETQ. This CDR3 reads CASSLAGGVDEQYF. DNA for the CDR3: TGCGCCAGCAGCTTGGCCGGGGGTGTCGACGAGCAGTACTTC.

CDR3 protein: CASSDRKNSPLHF. CDR3 nucleotides: TGTGCCAGCAGTGACAGAAAGAATTCACCCCTCCACTTT. This chain links TRBV6-1 with TRBJ1-6; D is uncertain. The CDR3 is 13 residues long. V was cut by 3 bases and J by 7 bases, with 7 bases left in between. Germline CDR1 is MNHNS and CDR2 is SASEGT.

The chain joins TRBV9 to TRBJ2-1, with TRBD2 as a possible D gene (6 bases). Germline CDR1 SGDLS, CDR2 YYNGEE. The CDR3 length is 17 residues. V was trimmed by 0 bases and J by 0 bases, leaving 13 bases between them. CDR3: CASSVGGLTDSYNEQFF. In DNA, the CDR3 is TGTGCCAGCAGCGTAGGGGGACTGACGGACTCCTACAATGAGCAGTTCTTC.